Below are 31 T cell receptor beta chains sequenced from a single sample in a study of shared clonotypes between healthy human individuals. Generated by immunoSEQ multiplex PCR, the TCRdb table keeps only in-frame clones and is missing some. This sample has about 2.2 million clones; about 93% occur once, and the top ten carry about 1.5%. Naive-designated CD8 cells lacked CD45RO, were positively enriched for CCR7, and omitted terminally differentiated effector memory CD45RA+ cells. What was sequenced was naive CD8+ T cells from PBMCs. The receptors derive from a man between 18 and 29 years old in good health. Some clones in this sample may be carry-over from other donors' samples.

With respect to this clone: Other DNA sequences in the sample encode the same CDR3. This rearrangement joins TRBV7-9 to TRBJ1-2; D may be TRBD1 (5 bases). Germline CDR1 SEHNR, CDR2 FQNEAQ (reference sequence). This CDR3 spans 13 amino acids. The germline V and J ends were trimmed by 1 base and 6 bases, with 9 bases remaining between them. Here the CDR3 DNA reads TGTGCCAGCAGCTTAGGCAGGGTGGATGGCTACACCTTC. Its translation: CASSLGRVDGYTF.

This rearrangement joins TRBV30 to TRBJ2-7; TRBD1 matches 8 bases. J gave up 3 bases and V 2 bases, and 3 bases lay outside the gene matches. The V gene's germline CDR1 is GTSNPN and CDR2 SVGIG (reference sequence). This CDR3 has 13 amino acids. In nucleotides, the CDR3 is TGTGCCTGGAGTCCCGACAGGGGCTACGAGCAGTACTTC. It translates to CAWSPDRGYEQYF.

This chain uses TRBV9 with TRBJ2-1; 9 nucleotides line up with TRBD2. The CDR3 loop spans 16 amino acids. V shed 4 bases and J 2 bases; nucleotides not matched to a gene: 7. Germline loops: CDR1 SGDLS, CDR2 YYNGEE. The CDR3 region is CASSPRLAVTYNEQFF. DNA of the CDR3: TGTGCCAGCAGCCCTCGACTAGCGGTCACCTACAATGAGCAGTTCTTC.

The chain couples TRBV10-2 to TRBJ1-3; 8 positions match TRBD1. From germline, CDR1 is WSHSY and CDR2 SAAADI. CDR3 length equals 13 residues. The V gene end was trimmed by 8 bases and the J gene end by 4 bases; junction bases not matched to a gene: 4. The CDR3 is CASFGTGGNTIYF. For the CDR3, the DNA is TGCGCCAGCTTTGGGACAGGAGGAAACACCATATATTTT.

This rearrangement joins TRBV7-9 to TRBJ2-6; 7 nucleotides line up with TRBD1. J lost 1 base, V lost 8 bases, and 8 bases had no gene match. This CDR3 is built from 16 residues. Germline lookup yields CDR1 SEHNR and CDR2 FQNEAQ (reference sequence). The CDR3 DNA reads as TGTGCCAGCGAGGCCAGACAGGGTTCTGGGGCCAACGTCCTGACTTTC. Translated: CASEARQGSGANVLTF.

This sequence joins TRBV14 and TRBJ2-6, with TRBD2 identical over 8 bases. This CDR3 has 16 residues. The ends lost 6 bases at V and 2 bases at J; junction bases unmatched: 6. Germline CDR1 reads SGHDN; CDR2 reads FVKESK. The CDR3 loop reads CASSRLAGTGANVLTF. Written as DNA, the CDR3 is TGTGCCAGCAGTCGGCTAGCGGGCACTGGGGCCAACGTCCTGACTTTC.

The rearrangement uses TRBV11-2 and TRBJ2-3, with TRBD1 identical over 8 bases. After removal of 4 bases from V and 0 bases from J, the junction contained 3 bases not matched to a gene. From germline, CDR1 is SGHAT and CDR2 FQNNGV. The CDR3 loop spans 15 amino acids. CDR3: CASSWGQASTDTQYF. The DNA of the CDR3 is TGTGCCAGCAGCTGGGGACAGGCAAGCACAGATACGCAGTATTTT.

This clone was seen a single time. The V gene is TRBV7-9, the J gene TRBJ1-6; 7 bases match TRBD1. This CDR3 spans 16 amino acids. The germline V gene encodes CDR1 SEHNR and CDR2 FQNEAQ (reference sequence). J was trimmed by 10 bases and V by 3 bases; bases with no gene match: 12. This chain's CDR3 is CASSFRDSGKGSPLHF. In DNA, the CDR3 is TGTGCCAGCAGCTTCCGGGACAGCGGAAAGGGATCACCCCTCCACTTT.

V is TRBV7-6 and J is TRBJ2-1, with D possibly being TRBD1 or TRBD2 (5 bases each). The CDR3 covers 15 residues. V gave up 5 bases and J gave up 8 bases, with 19 bases separating them. Per germline, CDR1 SGHVS and CDR2 FNYEAQ. The CDR3 is CASSLGKGFYHEQFF. CDR3 nucleotide sequence: TGTGCCAGCAGCCTCGGGAAGGGGTTTTATCATGAGCAGTTCTTC. The whole variable domain, filled in from reference TRBV7-6 and TRBJ2-1, reads GAGVSQSPRYKVTKRGQDVALRCDPISGHVSLYWYRQALGQGPEFLTYFNYEAQQDKSGLPNDRFSAERPEGSISTLTIQRTEQRDSAMYRCASSLGKGFYHEQFFGPGTRLTVL.

This chain joins TRBV10-2 and TRBJ2-6, with 8 bases matching TRBD1. The V gene's germline CDR1 is WSHSY and CDR2 SAAADI. V lost 6 bases to trimming and J lost 2 bases; unmatched junction nucleotides: 3. This CDR3 region has 15 residues. DNA of the CDR3: TGCGCCAGCAGCCTGGACAGGGCTGGGGCCAACGTCCTGACTTTC. Its protein is CASSLDRAGANVLTF.

V and J are TRBV7-8 and TRBJ2-2; 14 bases fit TRBD2. This CDR3 comprises 18 residues. The junction had 9 bases not matched to a gene; V was cut back by 5 bases and J by 4 bases. Germline CDR1 reads SGHVS; CDR2 reads FQNEAQ. CDR3 DNA sequence: TGTGCCAGCAGCCAGGGACTAGCGGGAGTTCTTGCCACCGGGGAGCTGTTTTTT. Translating it yields CASSQGLAGVLATGELFF. The full variable domain, rest sourced from reference TRBV7-8 and TRBJ2-2, is GAGVSQSPRYKVAKRGQDVALRCDPISGHVSLFWYQQALGQGPEFLTYFQNEAQLDKSGLPSDRFFAERPEGSVSTLKIQRTQQEDSAVYLCASSQGLAGVLATGELFFGEGSRLTVL.

This chain links TRBV7-3 with TRBJ2-2, with D tentatively TRBD1 (6 bases). Germline CDR1 and CDR2: SGHTA and FQGTGA. This CDR3 comprises 13 residues. The CDR3 is CASGAPDTGELFF. CDR3 in DNA: TGTGCATCAGGGGCCCCGGACACCGGGGAGCTGTTTTTT.

The chain uses TRBV5-4 and TRBJ1-2, with D possibly being TRBD1 (6 bases). Germline CDR1 and CDR2: SGHNT and YYREEE (reference sequence). The CDR3 has 15 residues. V lost 4 bases and J 4 bases, leaving 17 bases between the germline ends. The CDR3 sequence: CASSRLTGQAYGYTF. The CDR3 bases are TGTGCCAGCAGCCGATTAACAGGGCAGGCCTATGGCTACACCTTC.

The CDR3 loop is CASSQSGPSTDTQYF. CDR3 DNA sequence: TGTGCCAGCAGCCAATCGGGCCCTAGCACAGATACGCAGTATTTT. The V gene is TRBV16, the J gene TRBJ2-3; no clear D. V was trimmed by 0 bases and J by 0 bases, leaving 7 bases between them. Germline loops: CDR1 KGHSY, CDR2 FQNENV. The CDR3 loop spans 15 amino acids.

The chain is built from TRBV18 and TRBJ2-7; 9 nucleotides line up with TRBD2. Germline V gene data show CDR1 as KGHSH and CDR2 as LQKENI. The V gene end was trimmed by 6 bases and the J gene end by 3 bases; junction bases not matched to a gene: 9. The CDR3 contains 15 residues. DNA for the CDR3: TGTGCCAGCTCGCAGGAGCGGGAGGAGCTCTACGAGCAGTACTTC. Amino acids: CASSQEREELYEQYF.

The rearrangement links TRBV30 to TRBJ2-2; D is ambiguous. This CDR3 region has 13 residues. Per the germline V gene, CDR1 is GTSNPN and CDR2 is SVGIG (reference sequence). V gave up 0 bases and J gave up 6 bases, with 8 bases separating them. The CDR3 DNA sequence: TGTGCCTGGAGTGTAGGCACAGCCGGGGAGCTGTTTTTT. Protein sequence: CAWSVGTAGELFF.

The rearrangement joins TRBV10-3 to TRBJ1-2; the D gene is possibly TRBD1 (6 bases). Between the trimmed V and J ends, which lost 5 bases and 4 bases, there was a span of 11 bases. Germline lookup yields CDR1 ENHRY and CDR2 SYGVKD. The CDR3 contains 13 residues. The CDR3 protein is CAISTQGSYGYTF. The CDR3 DNA follows: TGTGCCATCAGTACACAGGGAAGCTATGGCTACACCTTC.

About this clone: Other DNA sequences in this sample translate to the same CDR3. This chain uses TRBV5-4 with TRBJ2-7; a weak D match, TRBD2 (5 bases). This CDR3 has 13 residues. Trimming left V 2 bases short and J 4 bases short, with 10 bases between. The germline gives CDR1 SGHNT, CDR2 YYREEE (reference sequence). The CDR3 region has the DNA TGTGCCAGCAGCTTCACGGGATCTTACGAGCAGTACTTC. Amino acid sequence: CASSFTGSYEQYF. Based on the CDR3 plus reference TRBV5-4 and TRBJ2-7, the full variable domain is ETGVTQSPTHLIKTRGQQVTLRCSSQSGHNTVSWYQQALGQGPQFIFQYYREEENGRGNFPPRFSGLQFPNYSSELNVNALELDDSALYLCASSFTGSYEQYFGPGTRLTVT.

The chain carries TRBV6-5 and TRBJ2-7, with a tentative D call TRBD1 (5 bases). Germline lookup yields CDR1 MNHEY and CDR2 SVGAGI. The length of the CDR3 is 13 residues. V lost 2 bases, J lost 6 bases, and 11 bases lay in between. CDR3: CASSYGARSEQYF. For the CDR3, the DNA is TGTGCCAGCAGTTACGGGGCAAGAAGCGAGCAGTACTTC.

The chain joins TRBV28 to TRBJ2-7; no clear D. The CDR3 is 11 amino acids. Germline CDR1 MDHEN, CDR2 SYDVKM. The V end lost 4 bases, the J end lost 6 bases, and 7 bases lay between the germline ends. Here the CDR3 reads CASSSVTEQYF. CDR3 nucleotide sequence: TGTGCCAGCAGTTCAGTAACCGAGCAGTACTTC.

The gene calls are TRBV27 and TRBJ2-1; 7 bases are shared with TRBD1. The CDR3 extends over 16 amino acids. From germline, CDR1 is MNHEY and CDR2 SMNVEV (reference sequence). J lost 8 bases, V lost 0 bases, and 10 bases had no gene match. CDR3 loop: CASSLSTGSSTHEQFF. CDR3 nucleotides: TGTGCCAGCAGTTTATCGACAGGGTCTTCAACTCATGAGCAGTTCTTC.

The chain couples TRBV5-6 to TRBJ2-1; D is uncertain. This CDR3 has 12 residues. CDR1 is SGHDT and CDR2 is YYEEEE in the germline V gene. V shed 3 bases and J shed 9 bases, with 10 bases lying between them. CDR3 nucleotide sequence: TGTGCCAGCAGCTCTGACAACCCTGAGCAGTTCTTC. Protein product: CASSSDNPEQFF.

The V call is TRBV6-6, the J call TRBJ1-5; D is uncertain. The germline gives CDR1 MNHNY, CDR2 SVGAGI (reference sequence). Trimming took off 0 bases at V and 8 bases at J, with 5 bases between the two ends. CDR3 size: 12 residues. CDR3 sequence (DNA): TGTGCCAGCAGTTACTCGCTGGAGCCCCAGCATTTT. Encoded protein: CASSYSLEPQHF.

V gene TRBV6-5 combines with J gene TRBJ1-1, with D maybe TRBD1 (6 bases). CDR1 MNHEY and CDR2 SVGAGI come from the germline V gene. Trimming removed 4 bases at V and 2 bases at J, with 17 bases between. This CDR3 is built from 16 residues. The CDR3 DNA reads TGTGCCAGCAGTTTATACAGGGTAGGAGGAAACACTGAAGCTTTCTTT. The encoded protein is CASSLYRVGGNTEAFF.

The J gene is TRBJ2-3, the V gene TRBV9; D is ambiguous. The germline CDR1 and CDR2 sequences are SGDLS and YYNGEE. V was shortened by 6 bases and J by 2 bases, with 19 bases between the two germline ends. The CDR3 totals 16 residues. The chain's CDR3 is CASNQGPLPTTDTQYF. The CDR3 nucleotides are TGTGCCAGCAACCAAGGGCCCCTCCCCACCACAGATACGCAGTATTTT.

The chain has TRBV7-8 and TRBJ2-7; tentative D call: TRBD2 (6 bases). The CDR3 runs to 14 residues. The germline CDR1 and CDR2 sequences are SGHVS and FQNEAQ. V was pared by 4 bases and J by 2 bases, with 12 bases between. CDR3 coding DNA: TGTGCCAGCAGCTACGGGCGGGGCCCCTACGAGCAGTACTTC. As protein: CASSYGRGPYEQYF.

The chain combines TRBV6-5 with TRBJ2-1; D call uncertain. V lost 0 bases to trimming and J lost 7 bases, with 16 bases between them. From germline, CDR1 is MNHEY and CDR2 SVGAGI. The CDR3 has 16 amino acids. Here the CDR3 reads CASSYSAEGYGNEQFF. The CDR3 nucleotides are TGTGCCAGCAGTTACTCGGCAGAAGGGTATGGAAATGAGCAGTTCTTC.

CDR3 region: CASSWGTLNTGELFF. The DNA for the CDR3 is TGTGCCAGCAGTTGGGGCACCTTGAACACCGGGGAGCTGTTTTTT. V usage is TRBV5-6 and J usage is TRBJ2-2, with a weak D call TRBD1 (5 bases). Trimming took off 5 bases at V and 1 base at J, with 12 bases between the two ends. Per germline, CDR1 SGHDT and CDR2 YYEEEE. The CDR3 length is 15 residues.

V is TRBV7-9 and J is TRBJ2-7; D might be TRBD1 (6 bases). Trimming removed 4 bases from V and 6 bases from J, with 13 bases in between. The CDR3 runs to 13 residues. Germline CDR1 reads SEHNR; CDR2 reads FQNEAQ (reference sequence). The CDR3 DNA reads as TGTGCCAGCAGCTCGACAGGCATTGGCGAGCAGTACTTC. This encodes CASSSTGIGEQYF.

The J gene is TRBJ2-2, the V gene TRBV6-1; 9 bases match TRBD1. The junction had 9 bases not matched to a gene; V was cut back by 4 bases and J by 6 bases. The germline gives CDR1 MNHNS, CDR2 SASEGT. The CDR3 has 16 residues. In DNA form, the CDR3 reads TGTGCCAGCAGTGTACAGGGGGCGATGTCCGCCGGGGAGCTGTTTTTT. Protein: CASSVQGAMSAGELFF.

The rearrangement links TRBV14 to TRBJ2-5; 9 positions agree with TRBD2. The trim removed 0 bases at V and 9 bases at J, leaving 11 bases unmatched. Looked up from germline, CDR1 is SGHDN and CDR2 is FVKESK. CDR3 size: 16 residues. This CDR3 is CASSQELGLATRAQYF. CDR3 nucleotides: TGTGCCAGCAGCCAAGAACTGGGACTAGCTACTAGGGCCCAGTACTTC.